The subject of this entry is one TCR beta chain. V dropped 8 bases and J dropped 4 bases, with 9 bases sitting between them. The germline V gene has CDR1 LGHNA and CDR2 YSLEER. This CDR3 has 13 residues. This entry belongs to a study of STAT5B mutations in CD4+ large granular lymphocyte leukemia. About the study: The CDR3 'QG' motif was associated with a particular HLA allele among healthy donors.

The data were produced by immunoSEQ multiplex PCR, yet TCRdb's version contains in-frame clones alone and is incomplete. Among some 21,000 clones listed, just over 70% were seen once. The sequenced sample was CD4+ T cells from blood buffy coats. This clonotype was sampled from a human donor in good health. V is TRBV4-3 and J is TRBJ2-6; D perhaps matches TRBD2 (5 bases). CDR3 DNA sequence: TGCGCCAGCTGCGGGCACGGGGCCAACGTCCTGACTTTC. Translating gives CASCGHGANVLTF.